This T cell receptor (beta chain) was retrieved from a study of cytomegalovirus exposure and HLA in healthy donors. About the research overall: Some 85 million unique TCRs from HLA-typed donors were held in an early data release. Caucasian-associated ancestry cluster membership applied to over 80% of 398 genotyped donors. Study outcomes and limitations: TRBV6-2, TRBV6-3 and some other V segments were unresolvable in 87-base-pair reads. The investigators catalogued 180 or so TCR beta chains as cytomegalovirus-associated.

In the PCR, 60 Vbeta and 13 Jbeta primers were used. Here immunoSEQ multiplex PCR was the method, and the copy in TCRdb shows in-frame clones only, minus some. Here the sample table reports some 75,000 clones. This CDR3 is built from 15 residues. Germline V gene sequence: CDR1 MGHDK, CDR2 SYGVNS. Trimming shortened V by 0 bases and J by 5 bases, and 10 bases separated the two germline ends. A remark on this clone: The antigen remains unidentified.

The sequence was obtained from a man in his forties or fifties in good health and CMV-seronegative. Sample: PBMCs. The genes are TRBV25-1 and TRBJ1-4, with a weak D call TRBD1 (5 bases). CDR3 in DNA: TGTGCCAGCAGTGAATATCAGGGAGGGAATGAAAAACTGTTTTTT. This sequence encodes CASSEYQGGNEKLFF.